This T cell receptor (beta chain) was sequenced during a study of blood T cell repertoires in COVID-19. Study-wide background: Material from acute and convalescent COVID-19 was sourced from the United States, Italy and Spain.

Per the authors' pipeline: Reference gene primers were amplified, and this amplification served to estimate nucleated cell counts. The protocol was immunoSEQ multiplex PCR, while the TCRdb copy is restricted to in-frame clones and leaves out a portion. That table supplies the V and J calls and clone size; D and trimming were determined from the DNA. Seen here are around 250,000 clones, roughly 85% observed once, and the top ten hold 5% to 8%. The sequenced sample was PBMCs or T cells enriched from blood (not recorded which). This TCR came from a woman aged 45-65 years who had been exposed to COVID-19.

As DNA, the CDR3 is TGTGCCACCAGTGACCAAAGCAATCAGCCCCAGCATTTT. Translating it yields CATSDQSNQPQHF. V usage is TRBV24-1 and J usage is TRBJ1-5; no firm D call. Trimming left V 4 bases short and J 1 base short, with 4 bases between. Per germline, CDR1 KGHDR and CDR2 SFDVKD. The CDR3 has 13 amino acids.